This T cell receptor (beta chain) was captured in a study of cytomegalovirus exposure and HLA in healthy donors. 13 Jbeta primers and 60 Vbeta primers were used for the PCR. Some clones are missing from TCRdb's copy, which holds only in-frame ones; the method was immunoSEQ multiplex PCR. The table lists fewer than 250,000 clones, about 87% of them singletons. The ends were cut back, 1 base at V and 7 bases at J, with 17 bases in the middle. CDR3 length: 16 residues. Germline V gives CDR1 MDHEN, CDR2 SYDVKM. The TCR sequence derives from a woman between 18 and 29 years old in good health and CMV-seronegative. The gene calls are TRBV28 and TRBJ1-5, with D possibly TRBD1 on 6 matching bases. The sample comprised PBMCs. CDR3 sequence (DNA): TGTGCCAGCAGTTTATACAGGGCAGGCCTGGGGCAGCCCCAGCATTTT. Amino acid sequence: CASSLYRAGLGQPQHF.